This entry lists 8 T cell receptor beta chains sequenced from one sample in a study of T cell repertoires in cytomegalovirus infection. TCRdb ran MiXCR on the reads and lists one entry per CDR3 protein. The sample shows over 450,000 distinct CDR3 sequences, 11% of them seen only once. The sequenced sample was PBMCs. Source of these receptors: a human donor in good health (CMV status not recorded). Some clones in this sample may be carry-over from other donors' samples.

The chain links TRBV20-1 to TRBJ2-5; D not resolved. Germline V CDR1 and CDR2: DFQATT, SNEGSKA (reference sequence). Deletions cut 5 bases from V and 2 bases from J, with 6 bases between. The CDR3 contains 11 residues. The DNA of the CDR3 is TGCAGTGCTGATCTACAAGAGACCCAGTACTTC. It yields the protein CSADLQETQYF.

For this clonotype: The junction and the germline gene differ at one end; a read error may be behind it. The CDR3, as DNA: TGTGACAGCAGTTCCGGGTTCTACAATGAGCAGTTCTTC. Translation gives CDSSSGFYNEQFF. The chain is built from TRBV12-3 or TRBV12-4 and TRBJ2-1, with D unresolved. The CDR3 has 13 amino acids.

This clonotype came up a few times. The chain is built from TRBV20-1 and TRBJ2-1, with D perhaps matching TRBD2 (6 bases). The V end was cut by 1 base, the J end by 8 bases, with 21 bases between. Germline CDR1 reads DFQATT; CDR2 reads SNEGSKA (reference sequence). The CDR3 contains 16 residues. CDR3 in DNA: TGCAGTGCTAGAGGTTTCGCGGGGAGGTCATTTGATGAGCAGTTCTTC. Translation: CSARGFAGRSFDEQFF.

This clonotype was counted at least ten times. This chain links TRBV19 with TRBJ1-1, with TRBD1 matching over 7 bases. This CDR3 spans 18 amino acids. V shed 3 bases and J 3 bases; nucleotides not matched to a gene: 16. Germline CDR1 is LNHDA and CDR2 is SQIVND (reference sequence). The CDR3 DNA reads as TGTGCCAGTAGTATTCCTCAGGGGAGGGGGCTGCTGGACACTGAAGCTTTCTTT. It specifies CASSIPQGRGLLDTEAFF. The full variable domain, with the rest looked up from reference TRBV19 and TRBJ1-1, is DGGITQSPKYLFRKEGQNVTLSCEQNLNHDAMYWYRQDPGQGLRLIYYSQIVNDFQKGDIAEGYSVSREKKESFPLTVTSAQKNPTAFYLCASSIPQGRGLLDTEAFFGQGTRLTVV.

This clonotype occurred many times. The rearrangement links TRBV4-2 to TRBJ2-5; D remains ambiguous. The CDR3 contains 13 residues. Trimming shortened V by 0 bases and J by 0 bases, and 2 bases separated the two germline ends. Germline values: CDR1 LGHNA, CDR2 YNFKEQ. This CDR3 is CASSQDHQETQYF. The CDR3 DNA is TGTGCCAGCAGCCAAGATCACCAAGAGACCCAGTACTTC.

The chain employs TRBV25-1 and TRBJ1-4, with a tentative D call TRBD1 (5 bases). CDR3 length equals 16 residues. Trimming took 0 bases from V and 5 from J, leaving 13 bases between them. Germline assignment: CDR1 MGHDK and CDR2 SYGVNS. The CDR3 reads CASSEYGGTENEKLFF. CDR3 nucleotide sequence: TGTGCCAGCAGTGAATATGGCGGGACCGAGAATGAAAAACTGTTTTTT.

The gene calls are TRBV5-6 and TRBJ2-5; TRBD2 might be the D (7 bases). V was shortened by 1 base and J by 1 base, with 17 bases between the two germline ends. The CDR3 is 17 residues long. Germline V CDR1 and CDR2: SGHDT, YYEEEE. CDR3 residues: CASSLPRGASPQETQYF. CDR3 DNA: TGTGCCAGCAGCTTGCCCCGGGGGGCCTCTCCCCAAGAGACCCAGTACTTC.

This clonotype was counted a few times. The chain couples TRBV5-1 to TRBJ2-2; D unresolved. V dropped 1 base and J dropped 6 bases, with 10 bases sitting between them. This CDR3 contains 14 residues. Germline CDR1 SGHRS, CDR2 YFSETQ. The CDR3 nucleotides are TGCGCCAGCAGCTTGCCAAGTGCCTCCGGGGAGCTGTTTTTT. It specifies CASSLPSASGELFF.